This T cell receptor beta chain was retrieved from a study of CD8+ T cells in alopecia areata. Looking at the study overall: Treated patients' severity was scored by percentage of affected scalp area.

Points from the study as a whole: More clonal than normal scalp was lesional scalp, particularly alopecia totalis/universalis. Because of a solitary nonresponder, the connection of baseline CD8+ expansion to response stays uncertain.

Extracted RNA was reverse transcribed into cDNA, the sequencing template. Profiling relied on immunoSEQ multiplex PCR, and the TCRdb table lists in-frame clones only, not all of them. The data show about 100,000 clones, 55% to 70% seen once. Treatment given: oral pan-JAK inhibitor, 5-10 mg twice daily. This clone was picked up a small number of times. Its specificity is not known. Between the trimmed V and J ends, which lost 4 bases and 11 bases, there was a span of 11 bases. From germline, CDR1 is GTSNPN and CDR2 SVGIG (reference sequence). The CDR3 contains 11 residues. The V call is TRBV30, the J call TRBJ2-2; no firm D call. This TCR derives from a human donor with alopecia areata. The sample was CD8+ T cells sorted from blood, taken at approximately week 60, from a patient treated with tofacitinib. CDR3 region: CAWILQRELFF. CDR3 sequence (DNA): TGTGCCTGGATCTTGCAGCGAGAGCTGTTTTTT.